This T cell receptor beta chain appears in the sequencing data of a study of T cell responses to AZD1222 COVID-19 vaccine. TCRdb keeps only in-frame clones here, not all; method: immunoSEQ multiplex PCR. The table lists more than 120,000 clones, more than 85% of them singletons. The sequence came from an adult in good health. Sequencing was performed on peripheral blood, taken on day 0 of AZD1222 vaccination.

The CDR3 region has the DNA TGCGCCAGCAGCCAAGATTGGGGGGCGTACAATGAGCAGTTCTTC. Amino acids: CASSQDWGAYNEQFF. The chain combines TRBV4-1 with TRBJ2-1; either TRBD1 or TRBD2 may supply D (6 bases each). Per germline, CDR1 MGHRA and CDR2 YSYEKL. V shed 0 bases and J shed 4 bases, with 10 bases lying between them. CDR3 length: 15 residues.